This T cell receptor (beta chain) was retrieved from a study of blood T cell repertoires in COVID-19. Study information: COVID-19 samples collected from the United States, Italy and Spain covered acute and convalescent phases.

TCRdb's table, derived via immunoSEQ multiplex PCR, lists solely in-frame clones and lacks some. The table lists about 96,000 clones, approximately 84% of them singletons. Germline V gives CDR1 SGHRS, CDR2 YFSETQ. The V and J ends lost 0 bases and 1 base respectively, with 7 bases between them. The length of the CDR3 is 14 residues. The TCR originated in a woman aged 60-75 years with acute or convalescent COVID-19. The source material was peripheral blood. This rearrangement joins TRBV5-1 to TRBJ1-1; a possible D gene is TRBD1 (6 bases). CDR3 region: CASSLEGQNTEAFF. The CDR3 nucleotides are TGCGCCAGCAGCTTGGAGGGACAGAACACTGAAGCTTTCTTT.